This T cell receptor (beta chain) emerged from a study of spatial heterogeneity in lung cancer. This clonotype was found many times. Time point described: sample taken at primary tumor resection. The sequenced material consisted of unsorted whole RNA from tumor, nontumor lung or frozen PBMC. Donation came from approximately 69 patients with untreated early-stage non-small cell lung cancer. Via MiXCR, TCRdb re-called the 5' RACE reads, giving one row per CDR3 protein. The sample has 36,000 or so distinct CDR3 sequences; 4% to 6% are singletons. The CDR3 length is 15 residues. Germline CDR1 reads LGHDT; CDR2 reads YNNKEL (reference sequence). V shed 4 bases and J shed 1 base, with 14 bases lying between them.

The sample consisted of PBMCs, taken at surgery. This chain joins TRBV3-1 and TRBJ2-7, with no clear D. This clonotype was obtained from a female donor with early-stage non-small cell lung cancer. CDR3 bases: TGTGCCAGCAGCCCTGGTCTTGAAATTTCCTACGAGCAGTACTTC. This sequence encodes CASSPGLEISYEQYF.